This T cell receptor (beta chain) was sequenced during a study of cytomegalovirus exposure and HLA in healthy donors. This CDR3 spans 14 amino acids. V lost 2 bases and J 10 bases, leaving 12 bases between the germline ends. Germline lookup yields CDR1 MNHEY and CDR2 SVGAGI. 13 Jbeta primers and 60 Vbeta primers were used for the PCR. Generated by immunoSEQ multiplex PCR, the TCRdb table keeps only in-frame clones and is missing some. Of approximately 190,000 clones in the sample, over 70% were seen once. The genes are TRBV6-5 and TRBJ1-6, with a tentative D call TRBD1 (5 bases). Sequencing was carried out using PBMCs. This receptor was taken from a man over 45 in good health and CMV-seronegative. The CDR3 DNA sequence: TGTGCCAGCAGTTACCCGGGGGGGTACTCACCCCTCCACTTT. It specifies CASSYPGGYSPLHF.